The sequence of this T cell receptor beta chain was determined in a study of cytomegalovirus exposure and HLA in healthy donors. General study findings and limits: A later analysis found most CMV-associated TCR beta chains apparently HLA-restricted. Because they were indistinguishable, some V segments, including TRBV6-2 and TRBV6-3, were excluded.

CDR1 is SGHNT and CDR2 is YYREEE in the germline V gene (reference sequence). The length of the CDR3 is 15 residues. Germline trimming cut 4 bases from V and 6 bases from J; bases unmatched to any gene: 10. This clone came up once. The antigen is undetermined. The primer mix had 60 Vbeta and 13 Jbeta primers. Here immunoSEQ multiplex PCR was the method, and the copy in TCRdb shows in-frame clones only, minus some. Here the sample spans approximately 170,000 clones, 73% being singletons. Though probably carrying unrecorded immune exposures, donors were nominally healthy at sampling. The chain is built from TRBV5-4 and TRBJ1-1; 9 bases are a match to TRBD1. This receptor was obtained from a woman aged 18-35 years in good health and CMV-seropositive. Sequencing was done on a sample of PBMCs. The CDR3 bases are TGTGCCAGCAGCAAGCCGGGACAGGGTAGCTCTGAAGCTTTCTTT. This codes for CASSKPGQGSSEAFF.